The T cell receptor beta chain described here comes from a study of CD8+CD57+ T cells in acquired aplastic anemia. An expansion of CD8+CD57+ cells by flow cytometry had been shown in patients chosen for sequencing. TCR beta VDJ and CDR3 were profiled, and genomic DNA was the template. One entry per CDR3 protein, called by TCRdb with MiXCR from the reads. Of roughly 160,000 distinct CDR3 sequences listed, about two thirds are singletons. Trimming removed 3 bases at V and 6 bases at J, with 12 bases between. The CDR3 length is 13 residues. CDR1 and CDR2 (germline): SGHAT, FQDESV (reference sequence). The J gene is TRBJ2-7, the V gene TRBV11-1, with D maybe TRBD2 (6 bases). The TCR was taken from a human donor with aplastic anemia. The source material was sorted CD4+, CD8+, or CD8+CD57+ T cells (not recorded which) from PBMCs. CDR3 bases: TGTGCCAGCAGCTTCGGGGGATCCATCGAGCAGTACTTC. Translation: CASSFGGSIEQYF.